This T cell receptor (beta chain) was documented in a study of T cell repertoires in cytomegalovirus infection. About the study: Recently identified HLA-C-restricted and well-studied HLA-B-restricted CMV epitopes were used. CMV infection together with matching HLA type was indicated by public TCR beta signatures. Regarding the study as a whole: Individuals carrying CMV plus the relevant HLA were identified by cumulative frequency of public TCR beta families. HLA-C-restricted CMV clonotypes gave the most frequent clonotype in two of eight donors.

TCRdb passed the reads through MiXCR, listing each CDR3 protein once. The table lists some 940,000 distinct CDR3 sequences, about a third of them singletons, with 13% in the top ten. Comments on this clonotype: What it binds is unknown.

This CDR3 spans 13 amino acids. V lost 7 bases to trimming and J lost 0 bases, with 10 bases between them. Germline lookup yields CDR1 SGHRS and CDR2 YFSETQ. V usage is TRBV5-1 and J usage is TRBJ1-1; no clear D gene. Specimen: cultured CD8+ T cells from PBMCs, collected from culture after CMV antigen stimulation. This TCR was sampled from a human donor in good health (CMV status not recorded). Some clones in this sample may be carry-over from other donors' samples. The CDR3 loop reads CASSNSVNTEAFF. In DNA, the CDR3 is TGCGCCAGCTCGAACAGCGTGAACACTGAAGCTTTCTTT.